At least ten counts were recorded for the clone carrying this T cell receptor (beta chain). Its antigen is unidentified. Ophthalmopathic donors had moderate-to-severe activity, CAS ≥3 and NOSPECS ≥4, with disease that had lasted under 3 months. Patients were diagnosed from clinical symptoms, serum thyroxine, TRAb, thyroid ultrasound and orbital computed tomography. The CDR3 is made up of 15 amino acids. Germline assignment: CDR1 DFQATT and CDR2 SNEGSKA (reference sequence). V lost 2 bases to trimming and J lost 3 bases; unmatched junction nucleotides: 6. These data come from a study of Graves' ophthalmopathy and Graves' hyperthyroidism. Study-wide context: Peripheral blood collection took place at initial diagnosis, before any treatment. Broader study findings: In blood appeared most of the expanded thyroid clonotypes whose frequency exceeded 0.001.

TCR beta CDR3 amplification used RNA transcripts. First-round RT-PCR with HTBI primers preceded a second-round multiplex PCR. TCRdb passed the multiplex PCR reads through MiXCR, listing each CDR3 protein once. The sample contains about 58,000 distinct CDR3 sequences, more than 40% of which appear only once. The chain recombines TRBV20-1 with TRBJ2-7, with 11 bases identical to TRBD2. The TCR sequence derives from an adult woman with Graves' ophthalmopathy. Sequenced input: peripheral blood. The CDR3 nucleotides read TGCAGTGCTAGATTAACTAGCGGGAGAGGCTACGAGCAGTACTTC. Its translation is CSARLTSGRGYEQYF.